This TCR beta chain was identified in a study of shared clonotypes between healthy human individuals. About the research overall: The donor pool was made up of a couple of women and three men aged 18 to 49. Every donor yielded three CD4 naive, three CD4 memory, two CD8 naive and one CD8 memory plate.

The CDR3 has 16 residues. Generated by immunoSEQ multiplex PCR, the TCRdb table keeps only in-frame clones and is missing some. The sample has 2,500,000 or so clones, roughly 92% seen once. The material sequenced was naive CD4+ T cells sorted from blood. Subset: CD45RA+ positively selected. This receptor was obtained from a man between 18 and 35 years old in good health. The V call is TRBV21-1, the J call TRBJ2-1; TRBD2 is the table's D call and was not checked against the DNA. TRBV21-1 is flagged as a pseudogene. The CDR3 region has the DNA TGTGCCATCCTTCTGAGGACTAGCCCTCGGCCCAATGAGCAGTTCTTC. Protein: CAILLRTSPRPNEQFF.